These T cell receptor beta chains were read from a single sample in a study of post-analysis software for immune sequencing data. TCRdb re-analysed the PCR reads in MiXCR, keeping a single row per CDR3 protein. In the table there are approximately 180,000 distinct CDR3 sequences, roughly 30% of which are singletons. Specimen: blood. These receptors were obtained from a girl between 10 and 17 years old with multiple sclerosis. CDR3s include the opening cysteine and the closing phenylalanine or tryptophan. The D gene is left open where the match is weak. Size tells how often a clone was seen (once, few, many) or the class of an expanded clone, and some rows leave it out.

NA	TRBV2	NA	TRBJ1-4	TGTGCCAGCATCGCAGGGTACGAAAAACTGTTTTTT	CASIAGYEKLFF
few	TRBV20-1	NA	TRBJ1-1	TGCAGTGCTAGTCTCTCAGCGGCGAACACTGAAGCTTTCTTT	CSASLSAANTEAFF
few	TRBV7-2	TRBD2	TRBJ2-1	TGTGCCAGCAGCCCGCCGGGGACTAGGGACAATGAGCAGTTCTTC	CASSPPGTRDNEQFF
many	TRBV6-5	NA	TRBJ1-2	TGTGCCAGCAGTTACTCGAGTGGCGACTATGGCTACACCTTC	CASSYSSGDYGYTF
NA	TRBV5-1	NA	TRBJ2-5	TGCGCCAGCACCAAGATGACTGGGATGGAGACCCAGTACTTC	CASTKMTGMETQYF
NA	TRBV7-8	TRBD2	TRBJ2-4	TGTGCCAGCAGCTTCGCTAGCGGGGTCAAAAACATTCAGTACTTC	CASSFASGVKNIQYF
NA	TRBV20-1	NA	TRBJ1-5	TGCAGTGCTTGGGCAGGGGCCGGCAATCAGCCCCAGCATTTT	CSAWAGAGNQPQHF
NA	TRBV29-1	NA	TRBJ1-5	TGCAGCCCCCGGCAGGCTAGGCAGCCCCAGCATTTT	CSPRQARQPQHF
NA	TRBV12-3/TRBV12-4	TRBD2	TRBJ2-5	TGTGCCAGCAGTCCCGGGACTAGTTTGGGGGAGGGGACCCAGTACTTC	CASSPGTSLGEGTQYF
NA	TRBV20-1	NA	TRBJ2-5	TGCAGTGCCTCACAGGGATATGAGGCCCAGTACTTC	CSASQGYEAQYF
NA	TRBV28	NA	TRBJ2-7	TGTGCCAGCAGTTTACCCCCCAACTACGAGCAGTACTTC	CASSLPPNYEQYF
few	TRBV6-6	NA	TRBJ1-1	TGTGCCAGCATCCCCCGGCCAGTGAACACTGAAGCTTTCTTT	CASIPRPVNTEAFF
many	TRBV28	TRBD2	TRBJ2-7	TGTGCCAGCAGTTCCGGTAGTTGGCAGGGACTAACCTACGAGCAGTACTTC	CASSSGSWQGLTYEQYF
NA	TRBV28	NA	TRBJ2-2	TGTGCCAGCAGTTTTCTTGGAGGGGCGAACACCGGGGAGCTGTTTTTT	CASSFLGGANTGELFF
few	TRBV27	NA	TRBJ1-1	TGTGCCAGCAGTTTATCGTCTTTTTCTGGGGGGGAAGCTTTCTTT	CASSLSSFSGGEAFF
many	TRBV6-5	TRBD1	TRBJ1-2	TGTGCCAGCAGTACCGACAGGGCCAACGGGTATGGCTACACCTTC	CASSTDRANGYGYTF
few	TRBV7-2	NA	TRBJ1-6	TGTGCCAGCAGCTTATATGCGGCTTCACCCCTCCACTTT	CASSLYAASPLHF
many	TRBV12-3/TRBV12-4	TRBD2	TRBJ2-5	TGTGCCAGCAGTTTAGGGGGACTAGCGGGCCCCCAAGAGACCCAGTACTTC	CASSLGGLAGPQETQYF
NA	TRBV29-1	NA	TRBJ2-4	TGCAGCGTTGTACGTGACTTAGCCAAAAACATTCAGTACTTC	CSVVRDLAKNIQYF
NA	TRBV5-1	NA	TRBJ2-7	TGCGCCAGCAGCCTCGGACAAGGTCGGAACGAGCAGTACTTC	CASSLGQGRNEQYF
many	TRBV20-1	TRBD1	TRBJ1-2	TGCAGTCCCCTAGTGGACAGGGGTGATGGCTACACCTTC	CSPLVDRGDGYTF
NA	TRBV29-1	NA	TRBJ2-7	TGCAGCGTTGAATCCAGGGCCTACGAGCAGTACTTC	CSVESRAYEQYF
few	TRBV5-1	NA	TRBJ1-2	TGCGCCAGCAGCGCCCGAGGGGGGTCCGGAACCCCTGGCTACACCTTC	CASSARGGSGTPGYTF
many	TRBV28	TRBD2	TRBJ2-3	TGTGCCAGCACCCCCGAAGCCCTAGCGGGAGGGGCAGATACGCAGTATTTT	CASTPEALAGGADTQYF
NA	TRBV12-5	TRBD1	TRBJ1-5	TGTGCTAGTGGTTTAGGACAGGGCAATCAGCTCCAGCATTTT	CASGLGQGNQLQHF
NA	TRBV5-1	NA	TRBJ2-6	TGCGCCAGCAGACGGGGCTCTGGGGCCAACGTCCTGACTTTC	CASRRGSGANVLTF
few	TRBV3-1	NA	TRBJ1-1	TGTGCCAGCAGCCAAGAGGGGGTTAACACTGAAGCTTTCTTT	CASSQEGVNTEAFF
many	TRBV7-8	NA	TRBJ1-6	TGTGCCAGCAGCCAATTGTCCTATAATTCACCCCTCCACTTT	CASSQLSYNSPLHF
NA	TRBV18	NA	TRBJ1-4	TGTGCCTGCTCACCACCAGGTTCGGAAAAACTGTTTTTT	CACSPPGSEKLFF
few	TRBV15	NA	TRBJ2-3	TGTGCCACCAGTACCCGGGACCAGCTAGGGGATACGCAGTATTTT	CATSTRDQLGDTQYF
NA	TRBV10-3	TRBD1	TRBJ1-1	TGTGCCATCAGCGAACCTGGGACAGGGTACGCTGAAGCTTTCTTT	CAISEPGTGYAEAFF
NA	TRBV12-3/TRBV12-4	TRBD2	TRBJ2-1	TGTGCCAGCAGGAGGGGCGGACTAGCGGCTAATGAGCAGTTCTTC	CASRRGGLAANEQFF
NA	TRBV6-5	NA	TRBJ1-5	TGTGCCAGCAGTCCCACTCCAGGTTCTAATCAGCCCCAGCATTTT	CASSPTPGSNQPQHF
many	TRBV4-1	TRBD2	TRBJ2-5	TGCGCCAGCAGCCAAGAGGCACTAGCGGAGACCCAGTACTTC	CASSQEALAETQYF
few	TRBV21-1	NA	TRBJ2-1	TGTGCCAGCAGGAGAATGGACAGGGTGCTTAGGACCTACAATGAGCAGTTCTTC	CASRRMDRVLRTYNEQFF
few	TRBV11-2	NA	TRBJ1-2	TGTGCCAGCAGCTTGACCGGGACGGCCCGTAACTATGGCTACACCTTC	CASSLTGTARNYGYTF
few	TRBV18	TRBD1	TRBJ1-1	TGTGCCAGCTCACCTAACCGGGACAGCCCCACTGAAGCTTTCTTT	CASSPNRDSPTEAFF
NA	TRBV20-1	NA	TRBJ2-7	TGCAGTCTGACTAGGGGACTCAACTACGAGCAGTACTTC	CSLTRGLNYEQYF
many	TRBV11-2	NA	TRBJ2-3	TGTGCCAGCAGCATTGTGACCTGGGACACGGGGGGCACAGATACGCAGTATTTT	CASSIVTWDTGGTDTQYF
many	TRBV7-9	NA	TRBJ1-2	TGTGCCACTCAACTGCTTAACTATGGCTACACCTTC	CATQLLNYGYTF
few	TRBV28	TRBD1	TRBJ1-2	TGTGCCAGCATCGGACAGGCCCGAGGCTACACCTTC	CASIGQARGYTF
NA	TRBV14	NA	TRBJ2-1	TGTGCCAGCAGCCAAGGGAGGCCAACGGACAATGAGCAGTTCTTC	CASSQGRPTDNEQFF
NA	TRBV24-1	NA	TRBJ2-3	TGTGCCACCAGTGATCCCGGGGATACGCAGTATTTT	CATSDPGDTQYF
NA	TRBV25-1	NA	TRBJ1-1	TGTGCCAGCAGTGAATCTGCCCAGGGAATGAGGACTGAAGCTTTCTTT	CASSESAQGMRTEAFF
NA	TRBV24-1	NA	TRBJ2-5	TGTGCCACCAGTGCCGCCGGAGAGACCCAGTACTTC	CATSAAGETQYF
many	TRBV18	NA	TRBJ2-7	TGTGCCAGCTCACCTCTTTGGACTCTAGGCTACGAGCAGTACTTC	CASSPLWTLGYEQYF
many	TRBV7-9	TRBD1	TRBJ2-7	TGTGCCAGCAGCTTCCCGGGACAGGGGGACGACGAGCAGTACTTC	CASSFPGQGDDEQYF
many	TRBV12-3/TRBV12-4	TRBD1	TRBJ2-7	TGTGCCAGCAGTTTAGAGGGACAGGGAAGCTACGAGCAGTACTTC	CASSLEGQGSYEQYF
NA	TRBV7-2	NA	TRBJ1-3	TGTGCCAGCAGCCAGCAGGGAGCCGGCTCTGGAAACACCATATATTTT	CASSQQGAGSGNTIYF
NA	TRBV10-1	NA	TRBJ2-2	TGCGCCAGCAAAGAGGGCACCGGGGAGCTGTTTTTT	CASKEGTGELFF
many	TRBV4-1	TRBD2	TRBJ2-1	TGCGCCAGCAGCGGAACCCCTGCTAGCGGGGTTGAGCAGTTCTTC	CASSGTPASGVEQFF
many	TRBV29-1	NA	TRBJ2-7	TGCAGCGTTATGGGGTCTCGGGAGCAGTACTTC	CSVMGSREQYF